The entry below gives a single T cell receptor (beta chain) sequence along with its context. This sample stems from a study of shared T cell receptors in the human thymus. Profiling relied on immunoSEQ multiplex PCR, and the TCRdb table lists in-frame clones only, not all of them. The profile shows just under 550,000 clones, more than 75% of them singletons. Germline V gene data show CDR1 as SGHDN and CDR2 as FVKESK. CDR3 length: 16 amino acids. Unmatched junction bases numbered 8, after V lost 7 bases and J lost 2 bases. These data were likewise used in another study, on human thymus T cells.

V and J are TRBV14 and TRBJ2-5; 12 bases line up with TRBD2. Sequencing used thymocytes. The TCR was taken from a boy in the first two years of life with a congenital heart defect. The chain's CDR3 is CASTAGTSGPQETQYF. The CDR3 DNA reads TGTGCCAGCACAGCGGGGACTAGCGGGCCTCAAGAGACCCAGTACTTC. The entire variable domain, with the rest obtained from reference TRBV14 and TRBJ2-5, is as follows: EAGVTQFPSHSVIEKGQTVTLRCDPISGHDNLYWYRRVMGKEIKFLLHFVKESKQDESGMPNNRFLAERTGGTYSTLKVQPAELEDSGVYFCASTAGTSGPQETQYFGPGTRLLVL.